Listed here are 30 T cell receptor delta chains from one sample, sequenced in a study of gammadelta T cells in human blood. TCRdb reprocessed the RT-PCR reads through CATT. Of some 970 delta-chain clones listed, under 25% are singletons. Sequenced input: Vgamma9Vdelta2 gamma-delta T cells from infant blood. The receptors were gathered from a human donor.

This clone was picked up a small number of times. TCRdb's protein, taken from a much larger clone, differs from this DNA's translation at residues 10 and 11, likely owing to a read error; the protein displayed comes from the DNA. The chain employs TRDV2 and TRDJ2, with 12 bases matching TRDD3. Looked up from germline, CDR1 is GEAIGNYY and CDR2 is EKD. V lost 2 bases and J lost 12; bases outside the gene matches: 6. This CDR3 has 14 amino acids. CDR3 nucleotides: TGTGCCTGTGACATACTGGGGGATACAGAAAAACTCTTCTTT. This codes for CACDILGDTEKLFF.

In regard to this clone: TCRdb has a much larger clone's protein, which differs at residue 12 from the translation of this DNA, likely because of a read error; what is shown is the protein translated from the DNA. The V gene is TRDV2, the J gene TRDJ3; tentative D call: TRDD3 (6 bases). In the absence of a J gene in TCRdb, the DNA was matched to germline to assign it here. The germline V gene has CDR1 GEAIGNYY and CDR2 EKD. The CDR3 consists of 18 residues. The CDR3 is CACDTMGISSWVTRQMFF. DNA of the CDR3: TGTGCCTGTGACACCATGGGGATTAGCTCCTGGGTCACCCGACAGATGTTTTTC.

This clone is medium-sized by share. Other DNA sequences of this sample code for an identical CDR3. The rearrangement uses TRDV2 and TRDJ3; 10 positions match TRDD3. Germline lookup yields CDR1 GEAIGNYY and CDR2 EKD. Trimming removed 1 base from V and 0 bases from J; junction bases left unmatched: 5. CDR3 length: 19 amino acids. In DNA, the CDR3 is TGTGCCTGTGACACTGGGGGATACATTGGCTCCTGGGACACCCGACAGATGTTTTTC. This sequence encodes CACDTGGYIGSWDTRQMFF.

The V gene was identified as TRAV14/DV4, while no J gene was called; the table's D call of TRDD3 was not tested on the DNA. This CDR3 contains 14 residues. Germline lookup yields CDR1 TSDPSYG and CDR2 QGSYDQQN (reference sequence). This CDR3 reads CASSQAYRGHEQFF. The DNA for the CDR3 is TGTGCCAGCAGCCAGGCCTACAGGGGGCATGAGCAGTTCTTC.

V and J are TRDV2 and TRDJ2; 10 bases align to TRDD3. TCRdb carries no J gene annotation; the J gene was assigned here by matching the DNA with germline. J gave up 5 bases and V 0 bases, and 5 bases lay outside the gene matches. The CDR3 sequence is 16 residues long. Germline V gene lookup returns CDR1 GEAIGNYY and CDR2 EKD. The CDR3 spells CACDTVVLGDTAQLFF. For the CDR3, the DNA is TGTGCCTGTGACACCGTGGTACTGGGGGATACAGCACAACTCTTCTTT.

The genes are TRDV3 and TRDJ3; D unresolved. The J gene was missing in TCRdb and was found by matching the end of the DNA to germline. V was shortened by 5 bases and J by 0 bases, with 11 bases between the two germline ends. CDR3 length: 15 residues. CDR1 and CDR2 (germline): TVYSNPD, GDNSRS (reference sequence). The CDR3 bases are TGTGCCCCCTCAGATGTCTCCTGGGACACCCGACAGATGTTTTTC. Its protein is CAPSDVSWDTRQMFF.

Details on this clone: This likely reflects a read error, since a far larger clone is one base away. Other DNA sequences in the same sample also yield this CDR3. The chain employs TRDV2 and TRDJ1, with TRDD3 identical over 11 bases. As TCRdb names no J gene, one was assigned here on the basis of a DNA match to germline. J was trimmed by 1 base and V by 2 bases; bases with no gene match: 8. The germline V gene encodes CDR1 GEAIGNYY and CDR2 EKD. This CDR3 region has 17 residues. CDR3 amino acids: CACDILLGDTVTDKLIF. In nucleotides, the CDR3 is TGTGCCTGTGACATTTTGCTGGGGGATACTGTCACCGATAAACTCATCTTT.

In regard to this clone: This may be a read error, as it is one base from a much larger clone. The chain joins TRDV2 to TRDJ3; 12 positions match TRDD3. The J gene, left out of TCRdb, was set here by checking the DNA against germline. This CDR3 region has 19 residues. CDR1 GEAIGNYY and CDR2 EKD come from the germline V gene. The CDR3 region has the DNA TGTGCCTGTAACACTGGGGGATACCAACTAGGCTGGGACACCCGACAGATGTTTTTC. Amino acid sequence: CACNTGGYQLGWDTRQMFF.

Remarks on this clone: It is likely a read error: a sequence one base away is far more abundant. The V gene is TRDV2, the J gene TRDJ3, with 11 positions matching TRDD3. The J gene, absent from TCRdb, was called here by matching the DNA to germline. This CDR3 region has 19 residues. V was pared by 0 bases and J by 0 bases, with 3 bases of the junction left unmatched. CDR1 and CDR2 (germline): GEAIGNYY, EKD. CDR3 sequence: CACDTLLGDSSWDTRQMFF. CDR3 sequence (DNA): TGTGCCTGTGACACCCTACTGGGGGATAGCTCCTGGGACACCCGACAGATGTTTTTC.

About this clone itself: A read error is likely here: a far larger clone is one base away. V gene TRDV2 combines with J gene TRDJ3; TRDD3 agrees at 8 bases. No J segment appears in TCRdb, so it was assigned here by matching the sequence to germline. This CDR3 has 19 amino acids. Germline loops: CDR1 GEAIGNYY, CDR2 EKD. The CDR3 sequence is CACDSTGGLSSWDPRQMFF. In nucleotides, the CDR3 is TGTGCCTGTGACAGTACTGGGGGTCTTAGCTCCTGGGACCCCCGACAGATGTTTTTC.

This clone is large. V usage is TRDV2 and J usage is TRDJ1; the match to TRDD3 covers 12 bases. V lost 3 bases, J lost 0 bases, and 10 bases stayed unmatched. The CDR3 has 18 residues. Germline lookup yields CDR1 GEAIGNYY and CDR2 EKD. The CDR3 region is CACDSLTGGYLYTDKLIF. The CDR3 DNA sequence: TGTGCCTGTGACTCCCTTACTGGGGGATACTTGTACACCGATAAACTCATCTTT.

In its sample, this clone ranks as medium-sized. The chain recombines TRDV2 with TRDJ1, with 10 bases that match TRDD3. This CDR3 comprises 17 residues. Losses at the gene ends were 2 bases for V and 0 bases for J; bases not matched to a gene: 8. Germline CDR1 and CDR2: GEAIGNYY and EKD. This CDR3 is CACDRGLGDEDTDKLIF. In DNA form, the CDR3 reads TGTGCCTGTGACAGGGGACTGGGGGATGAAGACACCGATAAACTCATCTTT.

As concerns this clone: This likely reflects a read error, since a far larger clone is one base away. The chain uses TRDV2 and TRDJ3; 8 nucleotides line up with TRDD3. The trim removed 2 bases at V and 0 bases at J, leaving 8 bases unmatched. CDR1 and CDR2 (germline): GEAIGNYY, EKD. The CDR3 sequence is 19 residues long. For the CDR3, the DNA is TGTGCCTGTGACAGTACTGGGGGGCACAGCTCCTGGGACACCCGACAGATGTTTTTC. This sequence encodes CACDSTGGHSSWDTRQMFF.

In its sample, this clone is large. V and J are TRDV2 and TRDJ3; TRDD3 agrees at 11 bases. J lost 1 base, V lost 0 bases, and 4 bases had no gene match. Per germline, CDR1 GEAIGNYY and CDR2 EKD. The CDR3 runs 19 residues. CDR3: CACDTVLGDISWDTRQMFF. CDR3 in DNA: TGTGCCTGTGACACCGTACTGGGGGATATTTCCTGGGACACCCGACAGATGTTTTTC.

On this clone: A single base is all that separates this from a far larger clone, so a read error is likely. The sample has other DNA sequences that encode this CDR3 too. The rearrangement links TRDV2 to TRDJ2; 13 positions agree with TRDD3. The CDR3 loop spans 16 amino acids. The V gene end was trimmed by 1 base and the J gene end by 2 bases; junction bases not matched to a gene: 0. CDR1 GEAIGNYY and CDR2 EKD come from the germline V gene. The CDR3 DNA follows: TGTGCCTGTGACACACTGGGGGATACGTTGACAGCACAACTCTTCTTT. This gives the protein CACDTLGDTLTAQLFF.

In its sample, this clone was seen a few times. This DNA's translation and the protein TCRdb lists, from a much larger clone, do not match at residue 3, likely due to a read error; the protein shown is translated from the DNA. The chain is built from TRDV2 and TRDJ4; 13 bases fit TRDD3. TCRdb lists no J gene, so it was determined here by aligning the DNA to germline. This CDR3 comprises 14 residues. Germline V gene lookup returns CDR1 GEAIGNYY and CDR2 EKD. CDR3 region: CARDTVLGDTHLIF. For the CDR3, the DNA is TGTGCCCGTGACACCGTACTGGGGGATACGCACCTGATCTTT.

Of note for this clone: A much larger clone lies a single base off, so this may be a read error. This chain links TRDV2 with TRDJ2; a weak D match, TRDD3 (5 bases). The CDR3 extends over 19 amino acids. Germline CDR1 and CDR2: GEAIGNYY and EKD. Written as DNA, the CDR3 is TGTGCCTGTGACACCGTTAGGGATTCGCGGGAGGCTTTGATAGCACAACTCTTCTTT. This gives the protein CACDTVRDSREALIAQLFF.

A word on this clone: A far larger clone lies a single base away; this is likely a read error. The gene calls are TRDV2 and TRDJ3; 12 bases are a match to TRDD3. TCRdb gives no J gene; it was assigned here by matching the DNA to germline. The CDR3 sequence is 20 residues long. CDR1 and CDR2 from the germline V gene are GEAIGNYY and EKD. The CDR3 sequence is CARDDNWGIPGSWDTRQMFF. The CDR3 DNA is TGTGCCCGTGACGATAACTGGGGGATACCCGGCTCCTGGGACACCCGACAGATGTTTTTC.

The rearrangement links TRDV2 to TRDJ3; 9 bases match TRDD3. Trimming removed 6 bases from V and 0 bases from J; junction bases left unmatched: 11. The CDR3 spans 19 residues. Germline loops: CDR1 GEAIGNYY, CDR2 EKD. CDR3 sequence: CACNLLGEQSSWDTRQMFF. CDR3 coding DNA: TGTGCCTGTAACCTACTGGGGGAGCAAAGCTCCTGGGACACCCGACAGATGTTTTTC.

To note about this clone: This may stem from a read error, because a much larger clone lies one nucleotide away. The V and J genes are TRDV2 and TRDJ3, with 11 bases fitting TRDD3. Germline-derived CDR1 and CDR2 are GEAIGNYY and EKD. J lost 0 bases, V lost 1 base, and 7 bases had no gene match. The CDR3 is 20 residues long. CDR3 DNA sequence: TGTGCCTGTGACACTGTACTGGGGGATAAAGGCTCCTGGGACACCCGACAGATGTTTTTC. Translating gives CACDTVLGDKGSWDTRQMFF.

Remarks on this clone: TCRdb assigns this DNA the protein of a much larger clone, which departs from its translation at residue 8; this likely reflects a read error, and the protein shown comes from translating the DNA. V and J are TRDV2 and TRDJ3; maybe TRDD3 (5 bases). In germline, CDR1 is GEAIGNYY, CDR2 EKD. Deletions cut 0 bases from V and 0 bases from J, with 11 bases between. The CDR3 is made up of 18 amino acids. The CDR3 sequence: CACDTVGYRSWDTRQMFF. The CDR3 DNA reads as TGTGCCTGTGACACCGTGGGGTACCGCTCCTGGGACACCCGACAGATGTTTTTC.

For this clone: It differs at one base from a far larger clone, so likely a read error. J is TRDJ1 and V is TRDV2; 9 bases are shared with TRDD3. TCRdb lists no J gene, so it was determined here by aligning the DNA to germline. V was clipped by 2 bases and J by 0 bases; unmatched bases: 9. The germline CDR1 and CDR2 sequences are GEAIGNYY and EKD. The CDR3 is 17 amino acids. CDR3 amino acids: CACDILGELPYTDKLIF. The CDR3 nucleotides read TGTGCCTGTGACATACTGGGGGAGCTCCCGTACACCGATAAACTCATCTTT.

Regarding this clone: A far larger clone is a single base away, which makes a read error likely. The gene calls are TRDV2 and TRDJ3, with 12 bases identical to TRDD3. TCRdb is silent on the J gene; assignment here came from matching the DNA to germline. This CDR3 spans 18 amino acids. Germline-derived CDR1 and CDR2 are GEAIGNYY and EKD. Here the CDR3 DNA reads TGTGCCAGTGACACTGGGGGATACAGCTCCTGGGACACCCGACAGATGTTTTTC. This translates into CASDTGGYSSWDTRQMFF.

This clone was observed a few times. A read error is the likely source, as a far larger clone sits one nucleotide away. V is TRDV2 and J is TRDJ3; 11 bases fit TRDD3. Since TCRdb gives no J gene, matching the DNA to germline was used here to assign it. The CDR3 contains 21 residues. Trimming cost V 5 bases and J 0 bases; bases outside gene matches: 14. Germline V gives CDR1 GEAIGNYY, CDR2 EKD. CDR3 in amino acids: CACAALLGDMPSSWDTRQMFF. For the CDR3, the DNA is TGTGCCTGTGCCGCGCTACTGGGGGATATGCCTAGCTCCTGGGACACCCGACAGATGTTTTTC.

As to this clone: A far bigger clonotype differs at one base, so this is likely a read error. TRDV2 is the V gene, and the J gene was not called; no DNA check was done on the table's D call, TRDD3. Germline V gives CDR1 GEAIGNYY, CDR2 EKD. The CDR3 is 21 amino acids. This chain's CDR3 is CACDTLVLGDTRSWDTRQTFF. The CDR3 region has the DNA TGTGCCTGTGACACGCTGGTACTGGGGGATACGCGCTCCTGGGACACCCGACAGACGTTTTTC.

This clone is labeled large. This sample also contains other DNA sequences that code for the same CDR3. The genes are TRDV2 and TRDJ3, with 12 bases lining up with TRDD3. V lost 0 bases, J lost 0 bases, and 8 bases stayed unmatched. The CDR3 totals 21 residues. Germline lookup yields CDR1 GEAIGNYY and CDR2 EKD. CDR3 in DNA: TGTGCCTGTGACACCCTGGGGGATACGCGACTTAGCTCCTGGGACACCCGACAGATGTTTTTC. Translating it yields CACDTLGDTRLSSWDTRQMFF.

This clone is categorized as large (0.1 to 1%). Other DNA sequences of this sample code for an identical CDR3. The V gene is TRDV2, the J gene TRDJ2, with 11 bases matching TRDD3. V shed 3 bases and J 0 bases; nucleotides not matched to a gene: 2. The CDR3 is made up of 16 amino acids. Germline CDR1 reads GEAIGNYY; CDR2 reads EKD. DNA of the CDR3: TGTGCCTGTGACGTACTGGGGGATACTTTGACAGCACAACTCTTCTTT. Translating it yields CACDVLGDTLTAQLFF.

Comment on this clone: It is likely a read error: a sequence one base away is far more abundant. The genes are TRDV2 and TRDJ2; TRDD3 is a possible D gene (6 bases). Germline matching of the DNA provided the J gene here, since TCRdb leaves it blank. The CDR3 contains 13 residues. The germline V gene encodes CDR1 GEAIGNYY and CDR2 EKD. CDR3 residues: CACDTWGTAQLFF. The CDR3, as DNA: TGTGCTTGTGACACCTGGGGGACAGCACAACTCTTCTTT.

This clone rates as large (0.1 to 1%). This chain connects TRDV2 to TRDJ3; 7 bases are shared with TRDD3. The V segment lost 0 bases and the J segment 0 bases; nucleotides outside the gene matches: 1. Germline lookup yields CDR1 GEAIGNYY and CDR2 EKD. This CDR3 is built from 17 residues. Written as DNA, the CDR3 is TGTGCCTGTGACACCTGGGGGAGCTCCTGGGACACCCGACAGATGTTTTTC. It is translated as CACDTWGSSWDTRQMFF.

About this clone: A far bigger clonotype differs at one base, so this is likely a read error. This chain links TRDV2 with TRDJ3; 11 bases agree with TRDD3. The J gene was not available in TCRdb and was assigned here by matching the DNA to germline segments. CDR3 length: 18 amino acids. The germline CDR1 and CDR2 sequences are GEAIGNYY and EKD. CDR3 nucleotides: TGTGCCCGTGACACCGTACTGGGGGATACCTGGGACACCCGACAGATGTTTTTC. It yields the protein CARDTVLGDTWDTRQMFF.